This T cell receptor beta chain was sequenced for a study of T-cell reconstitution after alpha-beta-depleted transplantation in children. Library preparation (for TCRbeta) was performed with unique molecular identifiers. One entry per CDR3 protein results from TCRdb running MiXCR on the PCR reads. The sample yields under 250,000 distinct CDR3 sequences, roughly 25% seen once. Germline CDR1 DFQATT, CDR2 SNEGSKA (reference sequence). The CDR3 runs to 15 residues. J was trimmed by 3 bases and V by 6 bases; bases with no gene match: 10. The source is a female patient younger than 10 who had a stem cell transplant for congenital amegakaryocytic thrombocytopenia, so the T cells may come from the graft donor. This material consisted of PBMCs, mostly from graft donor cells, taken 360 days after TCRalphabeta/CD19-depleted stem cell transplant. This chain uses TRBV20-1 with TRBJ2-3, with TRBD2 identical over 9 bases. CDR3 sequence (DNA): TGCAGTGCCATTCCGACTAGCGGAGCGACAGATACGCAGTATTTT. Residues: CSAIPTSGATDTQYF.